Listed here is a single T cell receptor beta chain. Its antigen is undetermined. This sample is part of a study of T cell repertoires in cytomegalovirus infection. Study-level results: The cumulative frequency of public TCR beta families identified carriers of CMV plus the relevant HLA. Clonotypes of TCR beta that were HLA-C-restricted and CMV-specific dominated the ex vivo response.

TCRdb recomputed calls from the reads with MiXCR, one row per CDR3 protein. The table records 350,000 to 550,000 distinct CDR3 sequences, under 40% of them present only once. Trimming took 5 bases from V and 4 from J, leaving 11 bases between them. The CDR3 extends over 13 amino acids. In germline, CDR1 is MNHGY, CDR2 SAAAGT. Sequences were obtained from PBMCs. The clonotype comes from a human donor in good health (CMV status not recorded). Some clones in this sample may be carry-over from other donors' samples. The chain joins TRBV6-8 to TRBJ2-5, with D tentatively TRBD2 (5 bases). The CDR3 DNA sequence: TGTGCCAGCAGTCGGACTGGAGCAGAGACCCAGTACTTC. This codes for CASSRTGAETQYF.